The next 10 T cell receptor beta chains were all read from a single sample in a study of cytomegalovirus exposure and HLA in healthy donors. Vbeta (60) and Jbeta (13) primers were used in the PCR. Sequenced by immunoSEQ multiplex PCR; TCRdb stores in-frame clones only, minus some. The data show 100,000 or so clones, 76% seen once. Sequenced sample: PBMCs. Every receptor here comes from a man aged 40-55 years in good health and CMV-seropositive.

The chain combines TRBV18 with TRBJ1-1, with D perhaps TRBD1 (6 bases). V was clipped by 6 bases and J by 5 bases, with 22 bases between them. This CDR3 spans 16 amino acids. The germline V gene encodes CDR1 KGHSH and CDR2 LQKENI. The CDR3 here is CASSPLDSNLKTEAFF. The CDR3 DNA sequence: TGTGCCAGCTCCCCGTTGGACAGCAATCTTAAGACTGAAGCTTTCTTT.

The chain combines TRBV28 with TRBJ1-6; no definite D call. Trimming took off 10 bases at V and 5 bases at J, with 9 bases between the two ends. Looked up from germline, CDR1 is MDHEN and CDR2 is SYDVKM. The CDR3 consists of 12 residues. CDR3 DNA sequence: TGTGCCACCACAGATAATAATTCACCCCTCCACTTT. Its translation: CATTDNNSPLHF.

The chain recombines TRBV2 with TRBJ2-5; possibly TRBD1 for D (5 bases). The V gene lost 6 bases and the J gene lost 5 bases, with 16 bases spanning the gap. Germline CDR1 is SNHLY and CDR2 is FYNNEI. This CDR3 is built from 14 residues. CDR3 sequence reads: CASRAGQVGETQYF. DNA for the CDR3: TGTGCCAGCAGGGCAGGGCAAGTTGGGGAGACCCAGTACTTC. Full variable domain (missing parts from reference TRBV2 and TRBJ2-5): EPEVTQTPSHQVTQMGQEVILRCVPISNHLYFYWYRQILGQKVEFLVSFYNNEISEKSEIFDDQFSVERPDGSNFTLKIRSTKLEDSAMYFCASRAGQVGETQYFGPGTRLLVL.

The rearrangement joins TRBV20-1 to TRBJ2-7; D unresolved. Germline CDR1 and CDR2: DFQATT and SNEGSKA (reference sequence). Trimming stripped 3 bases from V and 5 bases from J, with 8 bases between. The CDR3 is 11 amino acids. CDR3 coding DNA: TGCAGTGCTAGCTTTGAGGACGAGCAGTACTTC. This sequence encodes CSASFEDEQYF.

The CDR3 loop is CASSLVGALGEKLFF. The CDR3, as DNA: TGTGCCAGCAGCTTAGTGGGGGCATTGGGTGAAAAACTGTTTTTT. The chain links TRBV11-2 to TRBJ1-4, with TRBD1 as a possible D gene (6 bases). Germline V CDR1 and CDR2: SGHAT, FQNNGV. V lost 1 base and J 7 bases, leaving 13 bases between the germline ends. CDR3 length: 15 residues.

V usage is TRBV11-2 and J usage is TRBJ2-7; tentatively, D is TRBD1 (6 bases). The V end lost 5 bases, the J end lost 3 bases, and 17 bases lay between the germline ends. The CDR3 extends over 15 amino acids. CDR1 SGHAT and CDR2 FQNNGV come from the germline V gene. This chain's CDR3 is CASSRTGHTYYEQYF. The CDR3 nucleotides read TGTGCCAGCAGCCGGACGGGACACACCTACTACGAGCAGTACTTC.

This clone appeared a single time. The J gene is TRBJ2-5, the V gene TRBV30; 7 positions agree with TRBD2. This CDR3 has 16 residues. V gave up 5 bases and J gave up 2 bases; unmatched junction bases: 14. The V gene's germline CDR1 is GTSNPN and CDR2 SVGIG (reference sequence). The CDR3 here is CAWVLPRASGQETQYF. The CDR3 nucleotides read TGTGCCTGGGTTCTGCCCCGGGCTAGCGGACAAGAGACCCAGTACTTC.

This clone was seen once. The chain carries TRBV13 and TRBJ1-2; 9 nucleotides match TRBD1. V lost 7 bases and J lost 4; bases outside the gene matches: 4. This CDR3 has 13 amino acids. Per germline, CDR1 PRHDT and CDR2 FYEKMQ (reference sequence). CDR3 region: CASTTGQGYGYTF. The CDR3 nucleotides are TGTGCCAGCACCACGGGACAGGGCTATGGCTACACCTTC.

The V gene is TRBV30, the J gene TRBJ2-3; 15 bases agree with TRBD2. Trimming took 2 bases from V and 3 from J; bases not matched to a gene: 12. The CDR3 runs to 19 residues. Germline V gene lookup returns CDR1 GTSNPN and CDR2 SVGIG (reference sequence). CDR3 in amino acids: CAWSRTSGRGKTRTDTQYF. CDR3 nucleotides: TGTGCCTGGAGTCGGACTAGCGGGAGGGGAAAGACTCGTACAGATACGCAGTATTTT.

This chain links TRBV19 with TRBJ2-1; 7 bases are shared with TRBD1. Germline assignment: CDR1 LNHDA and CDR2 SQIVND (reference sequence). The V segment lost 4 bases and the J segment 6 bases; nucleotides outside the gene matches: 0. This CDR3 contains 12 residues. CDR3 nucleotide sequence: TGTGCCAGTAGTACAGGGGGCAATGAGCAGTTCTTC. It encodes CASSTGGNEQFF. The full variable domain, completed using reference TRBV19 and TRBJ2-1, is DGGITQSPKYLFRKEGQNVTLSCEQNLNHDAMYWYRQDPGQGLRLIYYSQIVNDFQKGDIAEGYSVSREKKESFPLTVTSAQKNPTAFYLCASSTGGNEQFFGPGTRLTVL.